The 23 T cell receptor beta chains in this list originate from one sample, sequenced in a study of T cells in tuberculosis (dated by TCRdb to 2016 to 2019). Libraries were constructed by the immunoSEQ multiplex PCR assay. TCRdb holds this immuneACCESS table with in-frame rearrangements only. Some clones are missing; in checked studies, unresolved V genes explain under half, and the rest has no known cause. The sample data list tens of thousands of clones, and roughly 79% of these were observed just once. The ten most abundant clones make up roughly 13% of the sample. PBMC were thawed, rested overnight, stained with GMM-loaded CD1B tetramer, a Live/Dead dye and anti-CD3, and then sorted on a FACS Aria II. CD1B tetramers were loaded with C32 glucose monomycolate purified from Rhodococcus equi. The sample was CD1b-GMM tetramer-negative cells sorted from PBMCs. Per the publication, the cell subset or site label means: T cells not binding CD1B-GMM tetramer, sorted from same donor. The receptors here all came from an adult woman with latent tuberculosis.

J is TRBJ2-7 and V is TRBV27; 8 bases map to TRBD1. The germline gives CDR1 MNHEY, CDR2 SMNVEV (reference sequence). V shed 7 bases, J shed 4 bases, and the junction held 9 bases outside the gene matches. The CDR3 spans 14 residues. CDR3 protein: CASTAGTGKYEQYF. CDR3 bases: TGTGCCAGCACCGCAGGGACAGGAAAGTACGAGCAGTACTTC.

V usage is TRBV9 and J usage is TRBJ2-5; possible D gene TRBD1, 6 bases. The DNA end lines up better with TRBJ2-7; the J call may be wrong. Germline CDR1 reads SGDLS; CDR2 reads YYNGEE. The CDR3 is 13 amino acids. CDR3 nucleotide sequence: TGTGCCAGCAGTCGGACAGAGTCCTACGAGCAGTACTTC. Translating gives CASSRTESYEQYF.

V and J are TRBV27 and TRBJ2-7; 9 positions match TRBD2. Trimming removed 5 bases from V and 6 bases from J; junction bases left unmatched: 8. Germline V gene sequence: CDR1 MNHEY, CDR2 SMNVEV (reference sequence). This CDR3 contains 14 residues. The CDR3 here is CASSPLAGAPEQYF. The CDR3 nucleotides are TGTGCCAGCAGTCCATTAGCGGGAGCTCCCGAGCAGTACTTC.

This clone was observed a few times. The V call is TRBV7-2, the J call TRBJ1-4, with a tentative D call TRBD1 (6 bases). Germline V gene data show CDR1 as SGHTA and CDR2 as FQGNSA. The V end was cut by 5 bases, the J end by 1 base, with 11 bases between. The CDR3 covers 15 residues. This CDR3 reads CASSLNRETNEKLFF. As DNA, the CDR3 is TGTGCCAGCAGCCTCAACAGGGAAACTAATGAAAAACTGTTTTTT.

This clone was counted once. The V and J genes are TRBV11-3 and TRBJ2-2; D unresolved. Looked up from germline, CDR1 is SGHNT and CDR2 is YENEEA. Trimming cost V 5 bases and J 5 bases, with 9 bases left between them. CDR3 length equals 13 residues. CDR3 DNA sequence: TGTGCCAGCAGCACCGTACTTACCGGGGAGCTGTTTTTT. Amino acid sequence: CASSTVLTGELFF.

In DNA form, the CDR3 reads TGTGCCAGCAGTTGGGCCCTAAATCAGCCCCAGCATTTT. Residues: CASSWALNQPQHF. The gene calls are TRBV6-5 and TRBJ1-5; no definite D call. V shed 4 bases and J shed 4 bases, with 8 bases lying between them. CDR3 length: 13 amino acids. The germline gives CDR1 MNHEY, CDR2 SVGAGI.

The chain employs TRBV27 and TRBJ1-1; D is ambiguous. CDR1 MNHEY and CDR2 SMNVEV come from the germline V gene (reference sequence). V was cut by 2 bases and J by 3 bases, with 16 bases left in between. This CDR3 contains 16 residues. Here the CDR3 DNA reads TGTGCCAGCAGTTTACACGAAGTAATCGGTGACACTGAAGCTTTCTTT. Translating gives CASSLHEVIGDTEAFF.

The chain recombines TRBV5-5 with TRBJ1-4, with D maybe TRBD1 (6 bases). This CDR3 has 17 amino acids. CDR1 is SGHKS, CDR2 YYEKEE, per germline (reference sequence). The V and J ends lost 0 bases and 1 base respectively, with 13 bases between them. The CDR3 is CASSLEGGPGTNEKLFF. CDR3 nucleotides: TGTGCCAGCAGCTTGGAGGGGGGGCCGGGAACTAATGAAAAACTGTTTTTT.

The rearrangement joins TRBV19 to TRBJ2-7; 13 bases fit TRBD2. CDR1 and CDR2 from the germline V gene are LNHDA and SQIVND (reference sequence). V shed 5 bases and J 6 bases; nucleotides not matched to a gene: 7. The CDR3 is 15 amino acids. CDR3 bases: TGTGCCAGTAGTTCACAGGGGACTAGCGGGACCGAGCAGTACTTC. Its translation is CASSSQGTSGTEQYF.

The V call is TRBV6-6, the J call TRBJ2-7; 7 positions match TRBD1. The CDR3 is 15 residues long. In germline, CDR1 is MNHNY, CDR2 SVGAGI (reference sequence). With 0 bases clipped from V and 7 bases from J, the junction kept 9 bases outside the gene matches. The CDR3: CASSYSAGGTKEQYF. The CDR3 nucleotides are TGTGCCAGCAGTTACTCGGCAGGGGGAACTAAGGAGCAGTACTTC.

This clone was seen a handful of times. The chain uses TRBV5-4 and TRBJ1-1, with D uncertain. The CDR3 contains 15 residues. The germline gives CDR1 SGHNT, CDR2 YYREEE (reference sequence). The V end was cut by 0 bases, the J end by 2 bases, with 11 bases between. This CDR3 reads CASSLGVGRNTEAFF. CDR3 DNA sequence: TGTGCCAGCAGCTTGGGGGTCGGGAGAAACACTGAAGCTTTCTTT.

The V and J genes are TRBV28 and TRBJ1-2, with a weak D call TRBD1 (6 bases). This CDR3 has 14 amino acids. Germline loops: CDR1 MDHEN, CDR2 SYDVKM. The ends were cut back, 6 bases at V and 5 bases at J, with 16 bases in the middle. The CDR3 DNA is TGTGCCAGCAGCCCACCTGGACAGCTTTATGGCTACACCTTC. Amino acid sequence: CASSPPGQLYGYTF.

The chain couples TRBV6-6 to TRBJ2-7, with 7 bases fitting TRBD2. V shed 4 bases and J 2 bases; nucleotides not matched to a gene: 8. The CDR3 runs 15 residues. The V gene's germline CDR1 is MNHNY and CDR2 SVGAGI (reference sequence). The CDR3 region is CASSFLAVSAYEQYF. As DNA, the CDR3 is TGTGCCAGCAGTTTCCTAGCGGTGAGCGCCTACGAGCAGTACTTC.

In this sample, this clone turned up a few times. The chain links TRBV18 to TRBJ2-5; D is uncertain. The V gene's germline CDR1 is KGHSH and CDR2 LQKENI. V dropped 2 bases and J dropped 5 bases, with 3 bases sitting between them. The CDR3 is 11 amino acids. The CDR3 DNA sequence: TGTGCCAGCTCACCAGAGGAGACCCAGTACTTC. Protein: CASSPEETQYF.

The gene calls are TRBV10-1 and TRBJ2-5; 12 bases agree with TRBD2. V shed 5 bases, J shed 2 bases, and the junction held 6 bases outside the gene matches. The germline V gene has CDR1 WNHNN and CDR2 SYGVQD (reference sequence). This CDR3 contains 16 residues. The CDR3 spells CASSMVLAGGQETQYF. The CDR3 bases are TGCGCCAGCAGTATGGTCCTAGCGGGAGGGCAAGAGACCCAGTACTTC.

This clone showed up just once. The rearrangement uses TRBV28 and TRBJ2-7; a possible D gene is TRBD2 (6 bases). Trimming stripped 3 bases from V and 4 bases from J, with 19 bases between. CDR1 is MDHEN, CDR2 SYDVKM, per germline. CDR3 length equals 16 residues. The CDR3 DNA reads TGTGCCAGCAGTTTGATGGAGGGCCGAGGGCCTTACGAGCAGTACTTC. The encoded protein is CASSLMEGRGPYEQYF.

This clone has just one count. V usage is TRBV6-5 and J usage is TRBJ2-1, with D possibly TRBD1 on 5 matching bases. V was trimmed by 6 bases and J by 7 bases, leaving 13 bases between them. This CDR3 has 13 amino acids. The germline V gene encodes CDR1 MNHEY and CDR2 SVGAGI. CDR3 protein: CASSPMQGNEQFF. The CDR3 DNA is TGTGCCAGCAGCCCGATGCAGGGAAATGAGCAGTTCTTC.

The chain employs TRBV5-1 and TRBJ1-2; TRBD1 might be the D (5 bases). CDR1 and CDR2 (germline): SGHRS, YFSETQ. Trimming cost V 3 bases and J 9 bases, with 21 bases left between them. The CDR3 runs to 15 residues. CDR3 sequence reads: CASSSTGREFDSYTF. The CDR3 coding sequence is TGCGCCAGCAGCTCTACAGGAAGGGAATTCGACAGCTACACCTTC.

CDR3 DNA: TGTGCCAGCAGCGAAAGGGCAGGGGTGAGCACAGATACGCAGTATTTT. Amino acid sequence: CASSERAGVSTDTQYF. The chain couples TRBV21-1 to TRBJ2-3; whether TRBD1, the table's D call, matches the DNA was not checked. TRBV21-1 is a listed pseudogene. There are 16 residues in the CDR3.

The chain links TRBV28 to TRBJ2-1; 7 bases map to TRBD1. V trimming: 5 bases; J trimming: 5 bases; junction bases outside the gene matches: 6. Per the germline V gene, CDR1 is MDHEN and CDR2 is SYDVKM. The CDR3 length is 14 residues. DNA for the CDR3: TGTGCCAGCAGTCCATTCACAGGGGACAATGAGCAGTTCTTC. Translating gives CASSPFTGDNEQFF. Using reference TRBV28 and TRBJ2-1 for the parts outside the CDR3, the full variable domain is DVKVTQSSRYLVKRTGEKVFLECVQDMDHENMFWYRQDPGLGLRLIYFSYDVKMKEKGDIPEGYSVSREKKERFSLILESASTNQTSMYLCASSPFTGDNEQFFGPGTRLTVL.

The rearrangement joins TRBV18 to TRBJ1-1, with D perhaps TRBD1 (5 bases). CDR1 and CDR2 from the germline V gene are KGHSH and LQKENI. The CDR3 has 11 residues. Trimming removed 8 bases at V and 5 bases at J, with 9 bases between. In DNA, the CDR3 is TGTGCCAGCAGGGGAGGGACTGAAGCTTTCTTT. It is translated as CASRGGTEAFF.

This rearrangement joins TRBV29-1 to TRBJ1-2; maybe TRBD1 (6 bases). V was clipped by 5 bases and J by 8 bases, with 15 bases between them. Germline-derived CDR1 and CDR2 are SQVTM and ANQGSEA. The CDR3 runs 12 residues. As DNA, the CDR3 is TGCAGCGTTCCACAGGGCCCCGGCGGCTACACCTTC. Its translation: CSVPQGPGGYTF. Complete variable domain (other parts from reference TRBV29-1 and TRBJ1-2): SAVISQKPSRDICQRGTSLTIQCQVDSQVTMMFWYRQQPGQSLTLIATANQGSEATYESGFVIDKFPISRPNLTFSTLTVSNMSPEDSSIYLCSVPQGPGGYTFGSGTRLTVV.

The V call is TRBV6-5, the J call TRBJ2-1; perhaps TRBD1 as D (5 bases). The ends were cut back, 5 bases at V and 9 bases at J, with 20 bases in the middle. Germline V gene data show CDR1 as MNHEY and CDR2 as SVGAGI. The CDR3 contains 15 residues. CDR3 residues: CASSQDEYRGSEQFF. As DNA, the CDR3 is TGTGCCAGCAGTCAAGATGAATATAGGGGATCTGAGCAGTTCTTC.